This T cell receptor beta chain was identified during a study of tumor-infiltrating lymphocytes in primary liver carcinoma. Points on this clonotype: Its matching antigen is unknown. One junction end disagrees with the germline gene, perhaps due to a read error.

The authors made TCR beta cDNA from 450 to 600 ng total RNA with a constant-region primer. Three-round nested multiplex PCR performed with slightly modified ARM-PCR produced the TCR beta libraries. In TCRdb, the multiplex PCR reads were re-called with MiXCR into one record per CDR3 protein. Among about 99,000 distinct CDR3 sequences listed, 55% to 75% were seen once. Study-level points and caveats: Tumors significantly exceeded blood in top-250-clone fraction (p = 0.039). Tumor region pairs outstripped tumor-adjacent and tumor-blood pairs in overlap. There were only about 8-25% of top clones found in all five tumor regions.

Unsorted bulk tissue (roughly 17-33 mg) underwent RNA and DNA co-extraction. Histology found more than 75% viable tumor cells per sample. The sequence came from a woman between 55 and 75 years old with primary liver carcinoma and hepatitis B virus infection. The sample taken for sequencing was liver tumor tissue from sampling region 5. Subset of the sample: tumor region T5, tumor centre.

The CDR3 reads CTSTHINTEAFF. Written as DNA, the CDR3 is TGTACCAGCACACACATAAACACTGAAGCTTTCTTT. The V call is TRBV12-3 or TRBV12-4, the J call TRBJ1-1; D not resolved. The CDR3 is 12 residues long.